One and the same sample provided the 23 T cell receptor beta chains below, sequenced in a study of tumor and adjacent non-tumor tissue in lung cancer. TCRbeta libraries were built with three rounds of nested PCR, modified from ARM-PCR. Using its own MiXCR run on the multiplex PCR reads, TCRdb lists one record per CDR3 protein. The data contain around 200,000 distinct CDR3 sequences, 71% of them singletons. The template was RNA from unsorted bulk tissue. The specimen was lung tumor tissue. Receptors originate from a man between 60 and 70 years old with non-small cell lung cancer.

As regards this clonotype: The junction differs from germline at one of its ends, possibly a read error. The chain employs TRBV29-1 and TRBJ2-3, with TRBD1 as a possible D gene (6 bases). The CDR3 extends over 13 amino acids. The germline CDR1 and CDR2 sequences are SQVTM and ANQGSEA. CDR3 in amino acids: CGVENRRGDTQYF. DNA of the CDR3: TGCGGCGTTGAAAATAGAAGGGGGGATACGCAGTATTTT.

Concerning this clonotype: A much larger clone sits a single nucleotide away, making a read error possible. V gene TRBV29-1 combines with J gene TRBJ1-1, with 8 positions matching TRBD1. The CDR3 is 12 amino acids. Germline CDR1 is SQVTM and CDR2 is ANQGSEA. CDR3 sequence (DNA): TGCAGCGCTGGACAGGGAAAAACTGAAGCTCTCTTT. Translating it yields CSAGQGKTEALF.

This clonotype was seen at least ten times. CDR3 DNA: TGCAGTGCTAGTAAGGGACAGGGGGATGGCTACACCTTC. It codes for CSASKGQGDGYTF. The J gene is TRBJ1-2, the V gene TRBV20-1; 11 bases match TRBD1. The CDR3 has 13 amino acids. From germline, CDR1 is DFQATT and CDR2 SNEGSKA (reference sequence). After removal of 3 bases from V and 6 bases from J, the junction contained 3 bases not matched to a gene.

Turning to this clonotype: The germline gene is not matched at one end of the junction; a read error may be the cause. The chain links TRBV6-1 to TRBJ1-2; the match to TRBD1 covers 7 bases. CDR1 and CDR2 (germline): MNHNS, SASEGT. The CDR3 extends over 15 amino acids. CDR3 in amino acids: CASNGARQGGHGYTF. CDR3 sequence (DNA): TGCGCCAGCAATGGAGCTCGACAGGGAGGCCATGGCTACACCTTC.

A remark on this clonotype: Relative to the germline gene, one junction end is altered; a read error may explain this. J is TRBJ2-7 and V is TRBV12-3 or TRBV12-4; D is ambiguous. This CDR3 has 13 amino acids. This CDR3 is CASMRRGTYKQYF. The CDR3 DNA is TGTGCCAGCATGCGCCGCGGAACCTACAAGCAGTACTTC.

In nucleotides, the CDR3 is TGTGCCAGCAGTTACGTTACAGTGGACACTGAAGCTTTCTTT. This codes for CASSYVTVDTEAFF. The chain couples TRBV6-5 to TRBJ1-1; D gene unclear. Germline values: CDR1 MNHEY, CDR2 SVGAGI. V was trimmed by 2 bases and J by 3 bases, leaving 10 bases between them. The CDR3 is made up of 14 amino acids.

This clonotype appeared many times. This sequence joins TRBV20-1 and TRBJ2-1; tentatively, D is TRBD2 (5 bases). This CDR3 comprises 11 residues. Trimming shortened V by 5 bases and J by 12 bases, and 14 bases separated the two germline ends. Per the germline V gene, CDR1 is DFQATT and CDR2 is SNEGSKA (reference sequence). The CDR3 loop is CSAERAPGQFF. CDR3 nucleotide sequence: TGCAGTGCTGAGAGGGCGCCGGGGCAGTTCTTC.

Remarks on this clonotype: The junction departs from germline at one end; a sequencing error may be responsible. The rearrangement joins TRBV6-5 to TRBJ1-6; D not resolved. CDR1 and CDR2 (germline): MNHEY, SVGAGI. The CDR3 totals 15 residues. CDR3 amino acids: CACSYLGSYNSPIHF. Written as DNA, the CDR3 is TGTGCCTGCAGTTACCTGGGTTCCTATAATTCACCCATCCACTTT.

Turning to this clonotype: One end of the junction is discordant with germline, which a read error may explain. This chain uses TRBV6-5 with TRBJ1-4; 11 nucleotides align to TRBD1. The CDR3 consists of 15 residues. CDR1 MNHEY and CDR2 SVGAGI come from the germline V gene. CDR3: CASSQDRGQKQKLFF. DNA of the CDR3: TGTGCGAGCAGCCAGGACAGGGGGCAAAAACAAAAACTGTTTTTT.

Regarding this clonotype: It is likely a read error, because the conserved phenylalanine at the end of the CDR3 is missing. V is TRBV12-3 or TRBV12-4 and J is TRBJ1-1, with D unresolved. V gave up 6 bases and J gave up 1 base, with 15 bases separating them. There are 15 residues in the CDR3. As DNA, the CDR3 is TGTGCCAGCAGCTCTCAGACGGGTTCGAACACTGAAGCTTTCCTT. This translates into CASSSQTGSNTEAFL.

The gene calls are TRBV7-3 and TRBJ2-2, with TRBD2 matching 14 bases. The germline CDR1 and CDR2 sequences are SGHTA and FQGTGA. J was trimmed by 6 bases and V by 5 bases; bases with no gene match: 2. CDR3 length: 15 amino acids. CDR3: CASSMTSGGAGELFF. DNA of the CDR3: TGTGCCAGCAGCATGACTAGCGGGGGGGCCGGGGAGCTGTTTTTT.

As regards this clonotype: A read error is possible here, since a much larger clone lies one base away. The chain's CDR3 is CSASKQEHGYSF. DNA of the CDR3: TGCAGTGCTAGTAAGCAGGAACATGGCTACTCCTTC. The chain joins TRBV20-1 to TRBJ1-2; D is ambiguous. The CDR3 sequence is 12 residues long. Germline loops: CDR1 DFQATT, CDR2 SNEGSKA (reference sequence).

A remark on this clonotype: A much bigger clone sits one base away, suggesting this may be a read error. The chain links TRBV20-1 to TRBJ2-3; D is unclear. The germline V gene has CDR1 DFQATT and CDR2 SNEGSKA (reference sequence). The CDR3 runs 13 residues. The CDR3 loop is CGASGWDTDTQYF. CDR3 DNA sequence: TGCGGTGCTTCCGGCTGGGACACAGATACGCAGTATTTT.

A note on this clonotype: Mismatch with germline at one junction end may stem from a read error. CDR3 loop: CAGSPDRAANEKLFF. As DNA, the CDR3 is TGTGCCGGCAGTCCGGATAGGGCGGCTAATGAAAAACTGTTTTTT. This chain joins TRBV12-3 or TRBV12-4 and TRBJ1-4; the D is unclear. The CDR3 runs to 15 residues.

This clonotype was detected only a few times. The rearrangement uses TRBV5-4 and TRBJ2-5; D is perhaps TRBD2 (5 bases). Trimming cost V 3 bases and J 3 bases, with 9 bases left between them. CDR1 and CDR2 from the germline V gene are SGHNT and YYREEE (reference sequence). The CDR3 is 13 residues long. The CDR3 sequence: CASSSAGEETQYF. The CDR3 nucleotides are TGTGCCAGCAGCTCCGCCGGGGAAGAGACCCAGTACTTC.

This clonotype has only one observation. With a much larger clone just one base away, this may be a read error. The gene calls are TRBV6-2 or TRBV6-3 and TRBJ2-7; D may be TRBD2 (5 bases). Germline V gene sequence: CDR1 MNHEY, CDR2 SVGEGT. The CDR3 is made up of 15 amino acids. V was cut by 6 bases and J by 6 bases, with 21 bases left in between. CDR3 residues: CASSTDYNPICEQYF. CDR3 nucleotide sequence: TGTGCCAGCAGCACCGACTATAACCCGATCTGCGAGCAGTACTTC.

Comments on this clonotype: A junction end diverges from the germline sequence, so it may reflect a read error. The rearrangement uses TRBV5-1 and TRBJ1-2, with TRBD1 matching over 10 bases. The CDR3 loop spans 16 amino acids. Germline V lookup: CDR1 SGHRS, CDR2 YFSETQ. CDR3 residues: CASSRTGTGDDYGYTF. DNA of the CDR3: TGCGCCAGCAGCAGGACCGGGACAGGGGATGACTATGGCTACACCTTT.

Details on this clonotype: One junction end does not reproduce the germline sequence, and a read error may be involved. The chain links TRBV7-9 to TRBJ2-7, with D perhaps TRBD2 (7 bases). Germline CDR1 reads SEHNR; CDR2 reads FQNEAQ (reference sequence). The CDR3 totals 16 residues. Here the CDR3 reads CTSSSPRAGAKDEQYF. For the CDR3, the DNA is TGTACCAGCAGCTCCCCCCGGGCGGGGGCAAAGGACGAGCAGTACTTC.

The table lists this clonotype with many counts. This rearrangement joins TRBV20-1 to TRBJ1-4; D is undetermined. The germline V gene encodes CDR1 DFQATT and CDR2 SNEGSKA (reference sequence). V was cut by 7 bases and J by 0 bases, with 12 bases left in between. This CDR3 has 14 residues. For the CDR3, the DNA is TGCAGTGTTAGGGAGTCGGCAACTAATGAAAAACTGTTTTTT. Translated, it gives CSVRESATNEKLFF.

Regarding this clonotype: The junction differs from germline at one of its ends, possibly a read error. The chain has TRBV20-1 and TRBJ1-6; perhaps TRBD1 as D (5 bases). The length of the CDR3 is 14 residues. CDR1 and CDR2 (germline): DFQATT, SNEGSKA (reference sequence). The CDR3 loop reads CSAGGDLGNSPLHF. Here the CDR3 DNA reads TGCAGTGCTGGAGGGGACCTAGGGAATTCGCCCCTCCACTTT.

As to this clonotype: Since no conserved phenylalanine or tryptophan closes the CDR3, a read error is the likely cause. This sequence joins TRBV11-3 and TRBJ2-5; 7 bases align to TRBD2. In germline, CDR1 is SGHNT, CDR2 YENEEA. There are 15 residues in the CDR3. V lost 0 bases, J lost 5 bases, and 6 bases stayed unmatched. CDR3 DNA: TGTGCCAGCAGCTTAGATTCCAGCGGGGATGAGACCCAGTACCTC. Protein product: CASSLDSSGDETQYL.

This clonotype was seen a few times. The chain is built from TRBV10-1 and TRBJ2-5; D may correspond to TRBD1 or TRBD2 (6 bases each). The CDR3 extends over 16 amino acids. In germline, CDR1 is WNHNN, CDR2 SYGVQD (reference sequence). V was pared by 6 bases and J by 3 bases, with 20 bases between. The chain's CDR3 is CASSPVPGAREETQYF. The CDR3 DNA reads TGCGCCAGCAGCCCTGTTCCGGGGGCCAGGGAAGAGACCCAGTACTTC.

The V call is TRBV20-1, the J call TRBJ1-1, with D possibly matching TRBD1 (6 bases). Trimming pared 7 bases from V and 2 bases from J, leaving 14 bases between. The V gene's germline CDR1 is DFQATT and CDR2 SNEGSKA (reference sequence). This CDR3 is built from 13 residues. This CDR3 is CSVRSDRNTEAFF. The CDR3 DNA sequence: TGCAGTGTTAGGTCGGACAGAAACACTGAAGCTTTCTTT.